The sequence of this T cell receptor (beta chain) was determined in a study of T cells expressing NK-cell markers. Study at large: Sorted CD3+CD56+NKG2C+, CD3+CD56+NKG2C- and CD3+CD56-NKG2C+ T cells supplied TCR beta repertoires.

General study results and limits: For a handful of donors, these clonotypes were likewise the leading ones in the CD3+CD56-NKG2C+ fraction. Dominant NKG2C+ clonotypes accounted for 1.0-7.0% of CD8+ T cells in about six donors.

A remark on this clonotype: Its antigen is not identified.

Germline values: CDR1 MNHNS, CDR2 SASEGT. The CDR3 has 16 residues. TCRdb reprocessed the 5' RACE reads, with one entry per CDR3 protein and no DNA. The listing contains 440,000 or so distinct CDR3 sequences. This chain uses TRBV6-1 with TRBJ1-5. The sequence came from a woman between 18 and 70 years old in good health. Sequences were obtained from blood T cells: a sorted CD56 or NKG2C T cell subset, CD4+ or CD8+ T cells, or bulk PBMC T cells (not recorded which). CDR3 loop: CASSEAPDDVAQPQHF.